The clone carrying this T cell receptor beta chain was counted at least ten times. Its specificity is unknown. The sample comes from a study of identical twins. Germline-derived CDR1 and CDR2 are SGHRS and YFSETQ. With V trimmed by 0 bases and J by 6 bases, 9 bases remained unmatched. This CDR3 contains 15 residues. Study conclusions and caveats: With monozygotic twins, out-of-frame TCR alpha sharing exceeded what models estimated. Findings came from cross-sectional statistics, without long-term follow-up of donors.

There were only healthy Caucasians among the donors. TCRdb itself ran the 5' RACE reads through MiXCR, one entry per CDR3 protein. Of some 500,000 distinct CDR3 sequences in the sample, roughly an eighth are singletons; the top ten hold approximately 0.98%. A further study also used this sample, focusing on yellow fever vaccine responses in identical twins.

The V call is TRBV5-1, the J call TRBJ2-7; 7 nucleotides match TRBD2. This sequence originates from a woman aged 18-30 years in good health. The sample taken for sequencing was CD4+ T cells sorted from blood. The CDR3 loop reads CASSLGSLLASEQYF. CDR3 DNA: TGCGCCAGCAGCTTGGGATCCTTACTAGCGAGCGAGCAGTACTTC.